In this sample, the clone carrying this T cell receptor (beta chain) turned up once. These data come from a study of T cell changes during pregnancy in multiple sclerosis. The CDR3 spans 17 residues. In germline, CDR1 is LGHNA, CDR2 YSLEER. With V trimmed by 0 bases and J by 6 bases, 10 bases remained unmatched. Measured with immunoSEQ multiplex PCR; TCRdb has only the in-frame clones, and not every one. Of more than 40,000 clones in the sample, about 90% were seen once. This chain links TRBV4-3 with TRBJ2-3; 9 nucleotides align to TRBD2. The source of this sequence is a female donor with multiple sclerosis, enrolled in a pregnancy study. The sequencing here drew on CD8+ T cells from peripheral blood mononuclear cells, taken after pregnancy. CDR3 loop: CASSQELAGSFQDTQYF. The CDR3 DNA is TGCGCCAGCAGCCAAGAGCTAGCGGGGTCGTTCCAGGATACGCAGTATTTT.